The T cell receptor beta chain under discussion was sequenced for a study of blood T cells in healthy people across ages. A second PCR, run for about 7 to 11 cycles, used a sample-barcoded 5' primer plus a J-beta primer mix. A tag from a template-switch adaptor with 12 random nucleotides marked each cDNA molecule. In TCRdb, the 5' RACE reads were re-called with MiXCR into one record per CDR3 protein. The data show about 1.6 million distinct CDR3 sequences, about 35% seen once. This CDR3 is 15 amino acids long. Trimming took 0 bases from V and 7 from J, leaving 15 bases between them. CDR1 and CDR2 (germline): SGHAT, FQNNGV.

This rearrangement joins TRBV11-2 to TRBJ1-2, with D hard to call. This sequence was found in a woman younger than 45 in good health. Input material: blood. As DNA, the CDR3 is TGTGCCAGCAGCTTAGAGGGAGTTTACGCTACTGGCTACACCTTC. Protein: CASSLEGVYATGYTF.